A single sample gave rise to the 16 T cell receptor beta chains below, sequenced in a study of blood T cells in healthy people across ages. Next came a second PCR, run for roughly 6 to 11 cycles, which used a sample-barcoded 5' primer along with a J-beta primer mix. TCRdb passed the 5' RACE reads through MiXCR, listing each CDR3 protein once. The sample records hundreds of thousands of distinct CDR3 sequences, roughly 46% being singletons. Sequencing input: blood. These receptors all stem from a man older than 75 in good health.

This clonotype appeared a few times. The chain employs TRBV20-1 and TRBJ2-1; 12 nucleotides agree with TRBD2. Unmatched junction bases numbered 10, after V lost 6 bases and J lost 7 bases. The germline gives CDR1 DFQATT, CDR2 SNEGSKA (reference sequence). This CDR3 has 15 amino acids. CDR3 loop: CSAEPSGRAGNEQFF. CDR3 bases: TGCAGTGCCGAACCTAGCGGGAGGGCGGGGAATGAGCAGTTCTTC.

CDR3 sequence reads: CASSLGDRGYGYTF. CDR3 DNA: TGTGCCAGCAGCTTGGGCGACAGGGGCTATGGCTACACCTTC. The chain uses TRBV7-9 and TRBJ1-2, with TRBD1 matching 8 bases. V was pared by 3 bases and J by 4 bases, with 4 bases of the junction left unmatched. The CDR3 sequence is 14 residues long. Germline V gene sequence: CDR1 SEHNR, CDR2 FQNEAQ (reference sequence).

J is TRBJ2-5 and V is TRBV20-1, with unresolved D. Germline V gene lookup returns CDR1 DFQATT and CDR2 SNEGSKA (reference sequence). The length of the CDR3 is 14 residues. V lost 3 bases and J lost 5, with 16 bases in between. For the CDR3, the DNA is TGCAGTGCTAGTGTGGTCCAACGTCAGGAGACCCAGTACTTC. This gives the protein CSASVVQRQETQYF.

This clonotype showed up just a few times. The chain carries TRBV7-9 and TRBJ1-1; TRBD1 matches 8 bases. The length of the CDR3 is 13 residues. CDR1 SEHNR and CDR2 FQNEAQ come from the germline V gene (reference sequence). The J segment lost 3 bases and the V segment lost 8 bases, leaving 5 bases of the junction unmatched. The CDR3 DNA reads TGTGCCAGCGGCAGGGGGCGGGACACTGAAGCTTTCTTT. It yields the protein CASGRGRDTEAFF.

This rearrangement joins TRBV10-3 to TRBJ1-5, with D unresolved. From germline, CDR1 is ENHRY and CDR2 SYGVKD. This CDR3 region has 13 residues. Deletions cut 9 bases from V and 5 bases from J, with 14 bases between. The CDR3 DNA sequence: TGTGCCATAGTAAACCTCAAGGATCAGCCCCAGCATTTT. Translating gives CAIVNLKDQPQHF.

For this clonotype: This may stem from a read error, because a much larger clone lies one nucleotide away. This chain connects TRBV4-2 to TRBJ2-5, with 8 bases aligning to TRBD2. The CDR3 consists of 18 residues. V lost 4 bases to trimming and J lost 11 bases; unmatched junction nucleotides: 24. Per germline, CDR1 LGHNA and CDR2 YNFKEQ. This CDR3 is CASSPISGDQSSYNEQYF. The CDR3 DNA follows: TGTGCCAGCAGCCCCATTAGCGGGGACCAGAGCTCCTACAATGAGCAGTACTTC.

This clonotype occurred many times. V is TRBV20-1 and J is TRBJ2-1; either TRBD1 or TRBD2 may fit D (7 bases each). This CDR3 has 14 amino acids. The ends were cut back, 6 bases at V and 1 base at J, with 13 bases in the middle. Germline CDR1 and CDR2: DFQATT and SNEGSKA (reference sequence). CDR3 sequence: CSATQGGSYNEQFF. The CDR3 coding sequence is TGCAGTGCGACTCAGGGGGGGTCCTACAATGAGCAGTTCTTC.

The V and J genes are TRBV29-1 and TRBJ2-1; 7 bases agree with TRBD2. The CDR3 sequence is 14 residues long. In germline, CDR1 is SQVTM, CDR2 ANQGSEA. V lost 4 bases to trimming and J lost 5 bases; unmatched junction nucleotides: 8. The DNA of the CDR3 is TGCAGCGTTGGCATCGGGGGGAGGAACAATGAGCAGTTCTTC. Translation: CSVGIGGRNNEQFF.

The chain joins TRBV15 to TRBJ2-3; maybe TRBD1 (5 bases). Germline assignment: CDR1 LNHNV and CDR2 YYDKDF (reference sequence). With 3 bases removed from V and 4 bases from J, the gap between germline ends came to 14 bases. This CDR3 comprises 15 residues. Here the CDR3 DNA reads TGTGCCACCAGCAGTGAAAGGGGCAAAGCAGATACGCAGTATTTT. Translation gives CATSSERGKADTQYF.

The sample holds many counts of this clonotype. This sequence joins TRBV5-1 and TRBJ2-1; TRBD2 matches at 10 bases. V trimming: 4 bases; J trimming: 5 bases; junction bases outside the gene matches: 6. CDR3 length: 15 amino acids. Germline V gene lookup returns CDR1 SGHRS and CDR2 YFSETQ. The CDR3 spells CASSILAGAHNEQFF. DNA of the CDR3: TGCGCCAGCAGCATCCTAGCGGGGGCTCACAATGAGCAGTTCTTC.

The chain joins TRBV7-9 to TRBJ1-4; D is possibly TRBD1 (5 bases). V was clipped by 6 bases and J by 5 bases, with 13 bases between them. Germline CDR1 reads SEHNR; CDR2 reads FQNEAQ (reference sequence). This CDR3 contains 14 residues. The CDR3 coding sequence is TGTGCCAGCAGGGGGCCGGGACCGAATGAAAAACTGTTTTTT. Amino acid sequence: CASRGPGPNEKLFF.

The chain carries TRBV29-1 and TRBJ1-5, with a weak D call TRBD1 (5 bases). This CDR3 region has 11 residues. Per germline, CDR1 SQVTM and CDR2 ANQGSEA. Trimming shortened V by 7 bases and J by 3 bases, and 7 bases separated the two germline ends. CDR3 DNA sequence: TGCAGCGCGGGGACCAATCAGCCCCAGCATTTT. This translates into CSAGTNQPQHF.

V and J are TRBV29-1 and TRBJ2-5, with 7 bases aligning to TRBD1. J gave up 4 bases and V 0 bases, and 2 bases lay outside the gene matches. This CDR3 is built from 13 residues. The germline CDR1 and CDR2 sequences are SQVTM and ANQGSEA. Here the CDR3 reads CSVEETGIETQYF. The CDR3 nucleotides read TGCAGCGTTGAAGAGACAGGGATAGAGACCCAGTACTTC.

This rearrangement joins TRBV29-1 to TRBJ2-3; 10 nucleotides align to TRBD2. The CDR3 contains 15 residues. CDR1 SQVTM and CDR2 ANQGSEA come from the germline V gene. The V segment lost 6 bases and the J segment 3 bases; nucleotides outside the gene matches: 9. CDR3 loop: CSVILAGDRTDTQYF. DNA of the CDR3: TGCAGCGTAATCCTAGCGGGAGATAGGACAGATACGCAGTATTTT.

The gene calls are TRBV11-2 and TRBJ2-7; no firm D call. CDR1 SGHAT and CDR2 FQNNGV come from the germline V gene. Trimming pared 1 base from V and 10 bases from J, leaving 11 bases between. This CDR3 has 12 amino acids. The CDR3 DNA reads TGTGCCAGCAGCTTAGTTTTAGGAACCCAGTACTTC. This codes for CASSLVLGTQYF.

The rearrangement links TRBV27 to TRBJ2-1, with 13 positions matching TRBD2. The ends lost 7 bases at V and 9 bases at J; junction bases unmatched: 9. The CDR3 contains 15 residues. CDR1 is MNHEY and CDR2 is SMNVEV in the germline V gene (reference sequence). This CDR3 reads CASTEGTSGTGEQFF. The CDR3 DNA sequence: TGTGCCAGCACCGAAGGGACTAGCGGGACCGGTGAGCAGTTCTTC.